This T cell receptor beta chain appears in the sequencing data of a study of B cell selection in AIRE deficiency. Study-wide findings and caveats: CDR3s were shorter in shared Treg sequences, reflecting few non-templated nucleotide insertions.

Per germline, CDR1 KGHSH and CDR2 LQKENI. The CDR3 has 15 amino acids. V was pared by 3 bases and J by 2 bases, with 3 bases of the junction left unmatched. About this clone: Its target is unknown.

TCRdb's copy holds only in-frame clones and misses some; the assay was immunoSEQ multiplex PCR. The sample lists some 24,000 clones, approximately 96% occurring once. The sorted conventional CD4 T cells were gated as CD4+CD127+. The clonotype originates from a human donor in good health. The specimen was CD4+CD127+ conventional T cells sorted from PBMCs. The chain recombines TRBV18 with TRBJ2-1, with TRBD1 matching 8 bases. CDR3 sequence reads: CASSPTTGAYNEQFF. DNA of the CDR3: TGTGCCAGCTCACCGACGACAGGGGCCTACAATGAGCAGTTCTTC.